Below, 9 T cell receptor beta chains from the same sample are listed, as sequenced in a study of blood T cell repertoires in COVID-19. Method: immunoSEQ multiplex PCR; TCRdb's copy keeps in-frame clones and lacks some. The table has under 150,000 clones, approximately 90% seen once. Sequencing used peripheral blood. The receptors derive from a man aged 50 to 60 with acute or convalescent COVID-19.

The chain is built from TRBV4-3 and TRBJ1-6; the D is unclear. The CDR3 loop spans 15 amino acids. Trimming pared 0 bases from V and 8 bases from J, leaving 11 bases between. Germline V gives CDR1 LGHNA, CDR2 YSLEER. CDR3 in amino acids: CASSQDSTADSPLHF. The CDR3 nucleotides are TGCGCCAGCAGCCAAGATTCGACGGCGGATTCACCCCTCCACTTT.

This chain links TRBV6-5 with TRBJ2-1; TRBD2 agrees at 9 bases. The CDR3 loop spans 15 amino acids. CDR1 MNHEY and CDR2 SVGAGI come from the germline V gene. V dropped 6 bases and J dropped 8; count of bases not matched to a gene: 11. The CDR3 spells CASSLLAGAGYEQFF. The CDR3 DNA reads TGTGCCAGCAGCCTACTAGCGGGCGCTGGGTATGAGCAGTTCTTC.

This rearrangement joins TRBV10-2 to TRBJ1-5; D remains unclear. The germline CDR1 and CDR2 sequences are WSHSY and SAAADI. V gave up 4 bases and J gave up 7 bases, with 17 bases separating them. The CDR3 contains 15 residues. CDR3 in DNA: TGCGCCAGCAGTGGGGCCGAGGGCATCGGGCAGCCCCAGCATTTT. Translated, it gives CASSGAEGIGQPQHF.

The chain is built from TRBV9 and TRBJ2-7; tentatively, D is TRBD2 (5 bases). The CDR3 extends over 14 amino acids. Germline CDR1 reads SGDLS; CDR2 reads YYNGEE. Trimming removed 4 bases from V and 3 bases from J, with 14 bases in between. The CDR3: CASSKGGGNYEQYF. CDR3 DNA: TGTGCCAGCAGCAAAGGAGGAGGAAACTACGAGCAGTACTTC.

This chain connects TRBV19 to TRBJ1-5; D is unclear. From germline, CDR1 is LNHDA and CDR2 SQIVND (reference sequence). The CDR3 is 14 amino acids. Trimming removed 8 bases at V and 5 bases at J, with 16 bases between. The CDR3 nucleotides read TGTGCCAGTTCGCGGCCCGAGTACGATCAGCCCCAGCATTTT. It is translated as CASSRPEYDQPQHF. The variable domain in full, completed from reference TRBV19 and TRBJ1-5, reads DGGITQSPKYLFRKEGQNVTLSCEQNLNHDAMYWYRQDPGQGLRLIYYSQIVNDFQKGDIAEGYSVSREKKESFPLTVTSAQKNPTAFYLCASSRPEYDQPQHFGDGTRLSIL.

This rearrangement joins TRBV7-9 to TRBJ2-1, with a possible D match to TRBD2 (6 bases). The CDR3 sequence is 12 residues long. Germline V gene sequence: CDR1 SEHNR, CDR2 FQNEAQ (reference sequence). V was pared by 4 bases and J by 9 bases, with 10 bases between. CDR3 amino acids: CASSSEGGEQFF. The CDR3 region has the DNA TGTGCCAGCAGCTCCGAGGGAGGTGAGCAGTTCTTC.

The chain links TRBV2 to TRBJ2-1; 8 nucleotides align to TRBD2. J gave up 7 bases and V 2 bases, and 1 base lay outside the gene matches. Germline V gene data show CDR1 as SNHLY and CDR2 as FYNNEI. There are 13 residues in the CDR3. The CDR3 sequence is CASSETGGNEQFF. CDR3 in DNA: TGTGCCAGCAGTGAAACGGGGGGGAATGAGCAGTTCTTC.

This clone turned up a few times. The V gene is TRBV1, the J gene TRBJ1-1; TRBD1 was called by the table and not checked on the DNA. TRBV1 is listed as a pseudogene. The CDR3 runs to 16 residues. CDR3 DNA: TGCACCAGCAGCCACCCCTCGGGACAGTCGAACACTGAAGCTTTCTTT. Translated: CTSSHPSGQSNTEAFF.

The gene calls are TRBV27 and TRBJ1-2; D not resolved. In germline, CDR1 is MNHEY, CDR2 SMNVEV (reference sequence). V lost 3 bases and J 3 bases, leaving 14 bases between the germline ends. The CDR3 covers 15 residues. CDR3 DNA: TGTGCCAGCAGTTTTCGTCCAGGATTTGACTATGGCTACACCTTC. It yields the protein CASSFRPGFDYGYTF.